The 11 T cell receptor beta chains in this list originate from one sample, sequenced in a study of CD8+CD57+ T cells in acquired aplastic anemia. Investigators profiled TCR beta VDJ and CDR3 from genomic DNA template. Each CDR3 protein is one row after TCRdb ran MiXCR on the reads. The sample comprises fewer than 150,000 distinct CDR3 sequences, 48% of which are singletons, and about 2.7% rests with the top ten. The sample comprised sorted CD4+, CD8+, or CD8+CD57+ T cells (not recorded which) from PBMCs. These receptors all come from a human donor in good health, serving as a control.

There are many counts of this clonotype. The chain is built from TRBV6-1 and TRBJ2-7, with 9 bases fitting TRBD1. CDR3 length equals 14 residues. CDR1 is MNHNS, CDR2 SASEGT, per germline. V shed 6 bases and J 2 bases; nucleotides not matched to a gene: 5. CDR3 region: CASRLGTGTYEQYF. The CDR3 nucleotides are TGTGCCAGCAGACTCGGGACAGGGACCTACGAGCAGTACTTC.

The V and J genes are TRBV7-2 and TRBJ1-2; D remains unclear. Germline V lookup: CDR1 SGHTA, CDR2 FQGNSA. This CDR3 is built from 13 residues. With 6 bases removed from V and 4 bases from J, the gap between germline ends came to 12 bases. The CDR3 sequence: CASSPGASYGYTF. The CDR3 coding sequence is TGTGCCAGCAGTCCAGGAGCTTCCTATGGCTACACCTTC.

This clonotype has a handful of counts. The chain uses TRBV7-2 and TRBJ1-1, with unresolved D. Trimming cost V 5 bases and J 1 base, with 8 bases left between them. The CDR3 sequence is 13 residues long. Germline CDR1 SGHTA, CDR2 FQGNSA. For the CDR3, the DNA is TGTGCCAGCAGCGGGTGGGAGAACACTGAAGCTTTCTTT. Its protein product is CASSGWENTEAFF.

This clonotype was seen many times. This CDR3 reads CASSTQGGMNTEAFF. The CDR3 region has the DNA TGTGCCAGCAGCACCCAGGGAGGGATGAACACTGAAGCTTTCTTT. V and J are TRBV11-2 and TRBJ1-1; tentative D call: TRBD1 (5 bases). Germline CDR1 reads SGHAT; CDR2 reads FQNNGV. V shed 5 bases and J shed 0 bases, with 13 bases lying between them. The CDR3 contains 15 residues.

This clonotype was detected ten times or more. The chain is built from TRBV19 and TRBJ2-5, with D tentatively TRBD1 (5 bases). CDR1 and CDR2 from the germline V gene are LNHDA and SQIVND (reference sequence). The CDR3 extends over 15 amino acids. With 1 base removed from V and 2 bases from J, the gap between germline ends came to 11 bases. The CDR3 protein is CASSIGQSTQETQYF. As DNA, the CDR3 is TGTGCCAGTAGTATAGGACAGTCGACACAAGAGACCCAGTACTTC.

The chain's CDR3 is CAWTVTGGYGYTF. CDR3 DNA: TGTGCCTGGACCGTGACAGGGGGATATGGCTACACCTTC. J is TRBJ1-2 and V is TRBV30, with 9 bases aligning to TRBD1. The CDR3 sequence is 13 residues long. The V and J ends lost 4 bases and 5 bases, in that order; junction bases with no gene match: 5. Germline V gene lookup returns CDR1 GTSNPN and CDR2 SVGIG (reference sequence).

This chain links TRBV20-1 with TRBJ2-7; a weak D match, TRBD1 (5 bases). The CDR3 has 15 amino acids. The V and J ends lost 0 bases and 4 bases respectively, with 16 bases between them. CDR1 and CDR2 from the germline V gene are DFQATT and SNEGSKA (reference sequence). The chain's CDR3 is CSARDPAGFAYEQYF. CDR3 nucleotide sequence: TGCAGTGCTAGAGATCCTGCAGGGTTTGCGTACGAGCAGTACTTC.

The V gene is TRBV12-5, the J gene TRBJ1-5; 7 nucleotides agree with TRBD1. CDR1 is LGHNT and CDR2 is FRNRAP in the germline V gene. Germline trimming cut 7 bases from V and 0 bases from J; bases unmatched to any gene: 12. The CDR3 has 17 amino acids. The CDR3 protein is CASAPGQATYSNQPQHF. In DNA, the CDR3 is TGTGCTAGTGCTCCAGGACAGGCAACGTATAGCAATCAGCCCCAGCATTTT.

A note on this clonotype: This may stem from a read error, because a much larger clone lies one nucleotide away. The rearrangement links TRBV10-3 to TRBJ2-1; 12 bases match TRBD2. CDR1 ENHRY and CDR2 SYGVKD come from the germline V gene. V shed 5 bases and J 9 bases; nucleotides not matched to a gene: 5. This CDR3 has 14 residues. In DNA, the CDR3 is TGTGCCATCAGTCCTAGCGGGGGGGTGATTGAGCAGTTCTTC. Amino acids: CAISPSGGVIEQFF.

This clonotype has a count of ten or more. This sequence joins TRBV7-2 and TRBJ1-4; D gene ambiguous. CDR1 is SGHTA and CDR2 is FQGNSA in the germline V gene. The CDR3 contains 12 residues. V lost 1 base, J lost 7 bases, and 4 bases lay in between. The CDR3 bases are TGTGCCAGCAGCTTAGAAGGTGAAAAACTGTTTTTT. Translated, it gives CASSLEGEKLFF.

Details on this clonotype: A single base separates this from a much larger clone, so it may be a read error. This chain joins TRBV5-1 and TRBJ1-3; D is unclear. The V gene's germline CDR1 is SGHRS and CDR2 YFSETQ. The CDR3 loop spans 16 amino acids. The CDR3 sequence: CASSLGFGTVGNIIYF. CDR3 bases: TGCGCCAGCAGCTTGGGGTTCGGCACAGTCGGAAACATCATATATTTT.